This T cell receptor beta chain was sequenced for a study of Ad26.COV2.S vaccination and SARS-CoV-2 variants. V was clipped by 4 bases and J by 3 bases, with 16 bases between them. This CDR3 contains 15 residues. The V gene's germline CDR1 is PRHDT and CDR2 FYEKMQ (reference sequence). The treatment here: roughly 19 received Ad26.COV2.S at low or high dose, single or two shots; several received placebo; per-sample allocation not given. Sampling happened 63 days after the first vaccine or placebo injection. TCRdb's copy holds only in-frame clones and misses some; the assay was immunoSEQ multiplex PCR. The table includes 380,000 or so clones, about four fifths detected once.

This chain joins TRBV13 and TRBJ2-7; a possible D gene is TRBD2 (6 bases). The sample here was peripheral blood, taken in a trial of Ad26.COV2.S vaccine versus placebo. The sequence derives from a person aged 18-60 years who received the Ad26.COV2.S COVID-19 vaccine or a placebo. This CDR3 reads CASSSYQGLGYEQYF. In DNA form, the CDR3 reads TGTGCCAGCAGCTCGTACCAGGGACTGGGCTACGAGCAGTACTTC.